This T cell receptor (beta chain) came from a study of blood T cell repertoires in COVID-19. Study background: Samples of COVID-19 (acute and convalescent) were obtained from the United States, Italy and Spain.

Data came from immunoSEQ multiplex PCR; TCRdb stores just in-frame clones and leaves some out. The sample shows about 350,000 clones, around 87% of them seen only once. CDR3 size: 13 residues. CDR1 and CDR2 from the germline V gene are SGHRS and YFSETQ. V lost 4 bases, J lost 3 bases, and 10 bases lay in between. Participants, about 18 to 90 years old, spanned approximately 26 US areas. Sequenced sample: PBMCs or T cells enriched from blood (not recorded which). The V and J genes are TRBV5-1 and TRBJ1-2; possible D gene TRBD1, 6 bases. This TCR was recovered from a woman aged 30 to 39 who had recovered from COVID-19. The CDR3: CASSQDSDYGYTF. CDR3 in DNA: TGCGCCAGCAGCCAGGACAGCGACTATGGCTACACCTTC.